This TCR beta chain was profiled in a study of T cells in Graves' hyperthyroidism and ophthalmopathy. Amplification targeted TCR beta CDR3 regions from RNA transcripts. A first-round RT-PCR of the TCR CDR3 used the HTBI primer set. Via MiXCR, TCRdb re-called the multiplex PCR reads, giving one row per CDR3 protein. The sample yields more than 300,000 distinct CDR3 sequences, roughly 18% seen once. Criteria for exclusion of patients were uncontrolled infection, other autoimmune disease, pregnancy or lactation. The study based diagnoses on clinical symptoms, serum thyroxine and TRAb, thyroid ultrasound and orbital computed tomography. Turning to this clonotype: What it recognizes is unknown.

The study's findings and limits: Appearing also in blood were most of the thyroid clonotypes expanded above 0.001.

Sequenced material: blood. The sequence was collected from a man between 18 and 29 years old with Graves' ophthalmopathy.

CDR3 in DNA: TGTGCCAGCAGCCAATCGGGACAAAGTAAATCTCCATATAATTCACCCCTCCACTTT. As protein: CASSQSGQSKSPYNSPLHF. The chain links TRBV3-1 to TRBJ1-6; perhaps TRBD1 as D (6 bases). The germline CDR1 and CDR2 sequences are LGHDT and YNNKEL (reference sequence). Trimming took 2 bases from V and 4 from J, leaving 21 bases between them. CDR3 length: 19 residues.